This T cell receptor beta chain was found in a study of tumor-infiltrating lymphocytes in primary liver carcinoma. About the study: Each of the growths was stage T1-T3 N0M0, extending roughly 4 to 10 cm across.

Study findings and constraints: Owing to bulk unsorted samples, no comparison was made between CD4+ and CD8+ repertoires. Top-250-clone fractions were significantly higher in tumors than in blood (p = 0.039). Tumor-adjacent and tumor-blood pairs shared a smaller degree of overlap than tumor region pairs.

The length of the CDR3 is 14 residues. Looked up from germline, CDR1 is SGHAT and CDR2 is FQNNGV. Blood RNA came from unsorted whole blood; germline DNA was also extracted. Production of TCR beta cDNA used roughly 480 ng total RNA together with a constant-region primer. Each TCR beta library was derived from three nested multiplex PCR rounds that employed slightly modified ARM-PCR. It was with TRBV1-TRBV30 forward primers and a C-beta reverse primer that the first two PCR rounds were run, at about 10 cycles each. TCRdb used MiXCR to reprocess the multiplex PCR reads, holding one entry per CDR3 protein. The sample includes 310,000 or so distinct CDR3 sequences, around 60% of them seen just once. As concerns this clonotype: Its antigen is still unknown. The junction shows a germline mismatch at one end, possibly a read error.

This clonotype was sampled from a man aged 40-50 years with primary liver carcinoma and hepatitis B virus infection. The J gene is TRBJ2-7, the V gene TRBV11-2; D may match TRBD1 or TRBD2 (5 bases each). The sample consisted of peripheral blood. This CDR3 reads CVSNLILGPYEQYF. The CDR3 region has the DNA TGTGTCAGCAACTTAATATTGGGACCCTACGAGCAGTACTTC.